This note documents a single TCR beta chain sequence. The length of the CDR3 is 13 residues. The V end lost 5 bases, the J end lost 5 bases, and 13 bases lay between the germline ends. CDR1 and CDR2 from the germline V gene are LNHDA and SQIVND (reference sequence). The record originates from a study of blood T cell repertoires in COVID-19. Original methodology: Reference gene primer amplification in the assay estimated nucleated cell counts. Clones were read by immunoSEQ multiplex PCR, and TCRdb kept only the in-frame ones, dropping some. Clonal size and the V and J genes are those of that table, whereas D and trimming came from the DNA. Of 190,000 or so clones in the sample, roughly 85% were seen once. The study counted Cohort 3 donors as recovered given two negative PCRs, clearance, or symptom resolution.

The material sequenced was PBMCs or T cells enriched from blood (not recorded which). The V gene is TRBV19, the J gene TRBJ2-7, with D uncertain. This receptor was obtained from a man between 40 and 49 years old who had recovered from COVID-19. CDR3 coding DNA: TGTGCCAGTAGTTTATCACGGTTTAACGAGCAGTACTTC. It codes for CASSLSRFNEQYF. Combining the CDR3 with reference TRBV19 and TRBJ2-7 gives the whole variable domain DGGITQSPKYLFRKEGQNVTLSCEQNLNHDAMYWYRQDPGQGLRLIYYSQIVNDFQKGDIAEGYSVSREKKESFPLTVTSAQKNPTAFYLCASSLSRFNEQYFGPGTRLTVT.